This T cell receptor beta chain was identified during a study of shared clonotypes between healthy human individuals. Using immunoSEQ multiplex PCR, the repertoire was profiled, and TCRdb retains in-frame clones only, with some absent. The data show about 2 million clones, approximately 94% seen once. As to this clone: A single base separates this from a much larger clone, so it may be a read error.

CD8 cells regarded as naive lacked CD45RO, were positively chosen for CCR7, and omitted terminally differentiated effector memory CD45RA+ cells. The sequencing input was naive CD8+ T cells sorted from blood. The TCR originated in a man aged 18 to 30 in good health.

The CDR3 loop is CASSLSENTEAFF. The CDR3 coding sequence is TGTGCCAGCAGCTTGTCAGAGAACACTGAAGCTTTCTTT. This chain uses TRBV5-8 with TRBJ1-1; D is undetermined. The CDR3 sequence is 13 residues long. The germline gives CDR1 SGHTS, CDR2 YDEGEE. V was clipped by 1 base and J by 1 base, with 5 bases between them.